This is a list of T cell receptor beta chains from one sample in a study of blood T cell repertoires in COVID-19. Assay: immunoSEQ multiplex PCR; the TCRdb copy retains only in-frame clones and omits some. Among 110,000 or so clones listed, about 85% were seen once. The material sequenced was peripheral blood. These receptors were collected from a man in his forties or fifties with acute or convalescent COVID-19. Each CDR3 is given with its conserved first and last residue. The D gene is left open where the match is weak. Size is omitted from some rows. Given values are once, few, many or a class for expanded clones.

v_call: TRBV6-6
clone_size: NA
cdr3_length: 12
j_call: TRBJ2-3
d_call: NA
cdr3_nt: TGTGCCAGCAAGGAGGGGTCAGATACGCAGTATTTT
cdr3_aa: CASKEGSDTQYF

v_call: TRBV2
clone_size: NA
cdr3_length: 14
j_call: TRBJ2-1
d_call: NA
cdr3_nt: TGTGCCAGCAGTGAACGGCTAGCTAGCAATGAGCAGTTCTTC
cdr3_aa: CASSERLASNEQFF

v_call: TRBV19
clone_size: few
cdr3_length: 15
j_call: TRBJ2-3
d_call: NA
cdr3_nt: TGTGCCAGTGGGGGACTCGACCCTAGCACAGATACGCAGTATTTT
cdr3_aa: CASGGLDPSTDTQYF

v_call: TRBV5-1
clone_size: NA
cdr3_length: 17
j_call: TRBJ2-2
d_call: TRBD1
cdr3_nt: TGCGCCAGCAGCCCCGCCCAAATAGGACAGGGGGCCGGGGAGCTGTTTTTT
cdr3_aa: CASSPAQIGQGAGELFF

v_call: TRBV6-1
clone_size: once
cdr3_length: 17
j_call: TRBJ2-7
d_call: TRBD1
cdr3_nt: TGTGCCAGCAGTGGTTCCGTAGGGACAGGGGCGAACTACGAGCAGTACTTC
cdr3_aa: CASSGSVGTGANYEQYF

v_call: TRBV29-1
clone_size: NA
cdr3_length: 16
j_call: TRBJ2-1
d_call: NA
cdr3_nt: TGCAGCGTTGAAGATCGAGGGGGTTTCTCCTACAATGAGCAGTTCTTC
cdr3_aa: CSVEDRGGFSYNEQFF

v_call: TRBV20-1
clone_size: NA
cdr3_length: 13
j_call: TRBJ1-1
d_call: NA
cdr3_nt: TGCAGTGCTAGTACTCCTTCGGGCACTGAAGCTTTCTTT
cdr3_aa: CSASTPSGTEAFF

v_call: TRBV23-1
clone_size: NA
cdr3_length: 19
j_call: TRBJ2-1
d_call: NA
cdr3_nt: TGCGCCAGCAGTCAATCCCCCCCAACAGGGTGGGAAGTTCTTTGTGAGCAGTTCTTC
cdr3_aa: CASSQSPPTGWEVLCEQFF

v_call: TRBV19
clone_size: NA
cdr3_length: 15
j_call: TRBJ2-3
d_call: TRBD2
cdr3_nt: TGTGCCAGTAATCATGACGGGGGGGCCGTAGATACGCAGTATTTT
cdr3_aa: CASNHDGGAVDTQYF

v_call: TRBV10-3
clone_size: NA
cdr3_length: 16
j_call: TRBJ1-1
d_call: TRBD1
cdr3_nt: TGTGCCATCAGTCCCAGGGGGCTCGGTGGGAACACTGAAGCTTTCTTT
cdr3_aa: CAISPRGLGGNTEAFF

v_call: TRBV11-2
clone_size: NA
cdr3_length: 15
j_call: TRBJ2-5
d_call: TRBD2
cdr3_nt: TGTGCCAGCAGCCCCTCCCGGGGGGGCCGAGAGACCCAGTACTTC
cdr3_aa: CASSPSRGGRETQYF

v_call: TRBV19
clone_size: once
cdr3_length: 11
j_call: TRBJ1-6
d_call: NA
cdr3_nt: TGTGCCAGTCAGGGGAATTCACCCCTCCACTTT
cdr3_aa: CASQGNSPLHF

v_call: TRBV6-5
clone_size: NA
cdr3_length: 13
j_call: TRBJ1-6
d_call: NA
cdr3_nt: TGTGCCAGCAGTTACTCCAGAAATTCACCCCTCCACTTT
cdr3_aa: CASSYSRNSPLHF

v_call: TRBV5-4
clone_size: NA
cdr3_length: 12
j_call: TRBJ2-1
d_call: NA
cdr3_nt: TGTGCCAGCAGCTGGGGGCTAGGGGAGCAGTTCTTC
cdr3_aa: CASSWGLGEQFF

v_call: TRBV19
clone_size: NA
cdr3_length: 16
j_call: TRBJ1-5
d_call: NA
cdr3_nt: TGTGCCAGTAAGGGTCGAACGGGGGGGAGCAATCAGCCCCAGCATTTT
cdr3_aa: CASKGRTGGSNQPQHF

v_call: TRBV30
clone_size: NA
cdr3_length: 13
j_call: TRBJ2-3
d_call: NA
cdr3_nt: TGTGCCTGGAACGGTAAAAGCACAGATACGCAGTATTTT
cdr3_aa: CAWNGKSTDTQYF

v_call: TRBV29-1
clone_size: few
cdr3_length: 13
j_call: TRBJ1-4
d_call: TRBD1
cdr3_nt: TGCAGCGTCCAACAGGGGAGTAATGAAAAACTGTTTTTT
cdr3_aa: CSVQQGSNEKLFF

v_call: TRBV5-1
clone_size: NA
cdr3_length: 14
j_call: TRBJ2-3
d_call: TRBD1
cdr3_nt: TGCGCCAGCAGCTTGGCAGGGGGTGGAGATACGCAGTATTTT
cdr3_aa: CASSLAGGGDTQYF

v_call: TRBV6-5
clone_size: NA
cdr3_length: 13
j_call: TRBJ2-1
d_call: NA
cdr3_nt: TGTGCCAGCAGTATTAGTTTGGGGGGTGAGCAGTTCTTC
cdr3_aa: CASSISLGGEQFF

v_call: TRBV12-1
clone_size: NA
cdr3_length: 16
j_call: TRBJ2-7
d_call: NA
cdr3_nt: TGTGCCAGCAGCTCGGGGCCGGGACAGGGTTGGCACGAGCAGTACTTC
cdr3_aa: CASSSGPGQGWHEQYF

v_call: TRBV19
clone_size: few
cdr3_length: 15
j_call: TRBJ1-5
d_call: TRBD1
cdr3_nt: TGTGCCAGTAGTCCGTGGGGACAGGGCAATCAGCCCCAGCATTTT
cdr3_aa: CASSPWGQGNQPQHF

v_call: TRBV7-9
clone_size: NA
cdr3_length: 16
j_call: TRBJ1-1
d_call: TRBD1
cdr3_nt: TGTGCCAGCAACCGACAGGGGGGAGTCATGAACACTGAAGCTTTCTTT
cdr3_aa: CASNRQGGVMNTEAFF

v_call: TRBV12-5
clone_size: NA
cdr3_length: 16
j_call: TRBJ2-2
d_call: NA
cdr3_nt: TGTGCTAGTGGTTTCTTCCCCGAGTCAAAAACCGGGGAGCTGTTTTTT
cdr3_aa: CASGFFPESKTGELFF

v_call: TRBV10-2
clone_size: NA
cdr3_length: 16
j_call: TRBJ2-1
d_call: TRBD2
cdr3_nt: TGCGCCAGCAGTGAGCCAGCGGGGGGGAACTACAATGAGCAGTTCTTC
cdr3_aa: CASSEPAGGNYNEQFF

v_call: TRBV7-9
clone_size: NA
cdr3_length: 16
j_call: TRBJ2-1
d_call: TRBD1
cdr3_nt: TGTGCCAGCAGCGAAACCGGGACAGGGGGCTTGGATGAGCAGTTCTTC
cdr3_aa: CASSETGTGGLDEQFF

v_call: TRBV7-9
clone_size: NA
cdr3_length: 15
j_call: TRBJ1-3
d_call: TRBD1
cdr3_nt: TGTGCCAGCAGCGATACAGGGGGCGCCGGAAACACCATATATTTT
cdr3_aa: CASSDTGGAGNTIYF

v_call: TRBV10-3
clone_size: NA
cdr3_length: 15
j_call: TRBJ1-1
d_call: TRBD1
cdr3_nt: TGTGCCATCTCACAGGGGATCGGGATGAACACTGAAGCTTTCTTT
cdr3_aa: CAISQGIGMNTEAFF

v_call: TRBV20-1
clone_size: NA
cdr3_length: 16
j_call: TRBJ2-7
d_call: TRBD2
cdr3_nt: TGCAGTGCTAGTATCGTTTCCAGCGGGGGGGCTGGCGAGCAGTACTTC
cdr3_aa: CSASIVSSGGAGEQYF

v_call: TRBV7-9
clone_size: NA
cdr3_length: 14
j_call: TRBJ2-7
d_call: TRBD1
cdr3_nt: TGTGCCAGCAGCTTAGCACAGGGGCCGGGGGAGCAGTACTTC
cdr3_aa: CASSLAQGPGEQYF

v_call: TRBV6-2/TRBV6-3
clone_size: once
cdr3_length: 15
j_call: TRBJ2-7
d_call: TRBD2
cdr3_nt: TGTGCCAGCAGTGGGGGACTAGCGAGCTCCTACGAGCAGTACTTC
cdr3_aa: CASSGGLASSYEQYF

v_call: TRBV6-1
clone_size: NA
cdr3_length: 15
j_call: TRBJ2-7
d_call: TRBD1
cdr3_nt: TGTGCCAGCAGTGAATTAGGGACAGCCTCCTACGAGCAGTACTTC
cdr3_aa: CASSELGTASYEQYF

v_call: TRBV5-1
clone_size: NA
cdr3_length: 15
j_call: TRBJ1-1
d_call: TRBD1
cdr3_nt: TGCGCCAGCAGCTCCGGACAGGGGTTGGACACTGAAGCTTTCTTT
cdr3_aa: CASSSGQGLDTEAFF

v_call: TRBV3-1/TRBV3-2
clone_size: NA
cdr3_length: 13
j_call: TRBJ2-2
d_call: NA
cdr3_nt: TGTGCCAGCAGCCATAGTCTCGCCGGGGAGCTGTTTTTT
cdr3_aa: CASSHSLAGELFF

v_call: TRBV10-1
clone_size: NA
cdr3_length: 15
j_call: TRBJ2-7
d_call: NA
cdr3_nt: TGCGCCAGCAGTGAGGACTTTCCCCACTCCTACGAGCAGTACTTC
cdr3_aa: CASSEDFPHSYEQYF

v_call: TRBV19
clone_size: NA
cdr3_length: 11
j_call: TRBJ1-2
d_call: NA
cdr3_nt: TGTGCATTCCTCGGCCCGGGTGGCTACACCTTC
cdr3_aa: CAFLGPGGYTF

v_call: TRBV7-3
clone_size: once
cdr3_length: 14
j_call: TRBJ2-2
d_call: NA
cdr3_nt: TGTGCCAGCAGCTTAAAGGGGTACACCGGGGAGCTGTTTTTT
cdr3_aa: CASSLKGYTGELFF

v_call: TRBV6-5
clone_size: NA
cdr3_length: 13
j_call: TRBJ1-2
d_call: NA
cdr3_nt: TGTGCCAGCAGGCTGACAGCCCTCTATGGCTACACCTTC
cdr3_aa: CASRLTALYGYTF

v_call: TRBV18
clone_size: few
cdr3_length: 15
j_call: TRBJ2-1
d_call: TRBD1
cdr3_nt: TGTGCCAGCTCGCGACGACAGGGGGTCTACAATGAGCAGTTCTTC
cdr3_aa: CASSRRQGVYNEQFF

v_call: TRBV11-1
clone_size: NA
cdr3_length: 14
j_call: TRBJ1-1
d_call: NA
cdr3_nt: TGTGCCAGCAGCTTTGTCAGGGCGAACACTGAAGCTTTCTTT
cdr3_aa: CASSFVRANTEAFF

v_call: TRBV30
clone_size: NA
cdr3_length: 14
j_call: TRBJ1-3
d_call: NA
cdr3_nt: TGTGCCTGGAGTATGGGCGCATTTGGAAACACCATATATTTT
cdr3_aa: CAWSMGAFGNTIYF

v_call: TRBV3-1/TRBV3-2
clone_size: NA
cdr3_length: 15
j_call: TRBJ2-1
d_call: TRBD2
cdr3_nt: TGTGCCAGCAGCCCCACGGGCGGGGGCTACAATGAGCAGTTCTTC
cdr3_aa: CASSPTGGGYNEQFF

v_call: TRBV27
clone_size: NA
cdr3_length: 13
j_call: TRBJ1-1
d_call: NA
cdr3_nt: TGTGCCAGCAGTCTCCGGGGAGGGCCTGAAGCTTTCTTT
cdr3_aa: CASSLRGGPEAFF

v_call: TRBV4-2
clone_size: few
cdr3_length: 15
j_call: TRBJ2-5
d_call: NA
cdr3_nt: TGTGCCAGCAGCCTATCCGCGGGAACCCAAGAGACCCAGTACTTC
cdr3_aa: CASSLSAGTQETQYF

v_call: TRBV3-1/TRBV3-2
clone_size: once
cdr3_length: 16
j_call: TRBJ2-7
d_call: TRBD2
cdr3_nt: TGTGCCAGCAGCCCTGGACTAGCGGGGGAAACCTACGAGCAGTACTTC
cdr3_aa: CASSPGLAGETYEQYF

v_call: TRBV7-2
clone_size: NA
cdr3_length: 12
j_call: TRBJ2-7
d_call: NA
cdr3_nt: TGTGCAGCGGGCAGGGACGACTACGAGCAGTACTTC
cdr3_aa: CAAGRDDYEQYF

v_call: TRBV30
clone_size: NA
cdr3_length: 14
j_call: TRBJ2-1
d_call: NA
cdr3_nt: TGTGCCTGGAGAAAGGCGGGGGCCAACAATGAGCAGTTCTTC
cdr3_aa: CAWRKAGANNEQFF

v_call: TRBV10-3
clone_size: NA
cdr3_length: 15
j_call: TRBJ2-7
d_call: TRBD2
cdr3_nt: TGTGCCATCAGTGAGTTTGGGTTGGCGGGGGGGTCGCAGTACTTC
cdr3_aa: CAISEFGLAGGSQYF

v_call: TRBV7-7
clone_size: NA
cdr3_length: 16
j_call: TRBJ1-1
d_call: NA
cdr3_nt: TGTGCCAGCAGCTTAGCGCTTGGGCAGCCTAACACTGAAGCTTTCTTT
cdr3_aa: CASSLALGQPNTEAFF

v_call: TRBV29-1
clone_size: NA
cdr3_length: 12
j_call: TRBJ2-1
d_call: NA
cdr3_nt: TGCAGCGTCGTGTGGCAGGCCAATGAGCAGTTCTTC
cdr3_aa: CSVVWQANEQFF

v_call: TRBV7-3
clone_size: NA
cdr3_length: 14
j_call: TRBJ2-2
d_call: TRBD1
cdr3_nt: TGTGCCAGCAGTCCGGACAGGGAAGTCGGGGAGCTGTTTTTT
cdr3_aa: CASSPDREVGELFF

v_call: TRBV2
clone_size: NA
cdr3_length: 16
j_call: TRBJ2-1
d_call: NA
cdr3_nt: TGTGCCAGCAGTGAACGCGGTAATCCCACCTACAATGAGCAGTTCTTC
cdr3_aa: CASSERGNPTYNEQFF

v_call: TRBV19
clone_size: NA
cdr3_length: 15
j_call: TRBJ1-1
d_call: NA
cdr3_nt: TGTGCCAGTAGTATACGAAGTGGGAGGTACACTGAAGCTTTCTTT
cdr3_aa: CASSIRSGRYTEAFF

v_call: TRBV27
clone_size: NA
cdr3_length: 15
j_call: TRBJ1-6
d_call: TRBD1
cdr3_nt: TGTGCCAGCAGTACGGCCCGGGACAGTCATTCACCCCTCCACTTT
cdr3_aa: CASSTARDSHSPLHF

v_call: TRBV5-6
clone_size: NA
cdr3_length: 15
j_call: TRBJ2-1
d_call: TRBD2
cdr3_nt: TGTGCCAGCAGCCGACTAGCGGGCTTCTACAATGAGCAGTTCTTC
cdr3_aa: CASSRLAGFYNEQFF